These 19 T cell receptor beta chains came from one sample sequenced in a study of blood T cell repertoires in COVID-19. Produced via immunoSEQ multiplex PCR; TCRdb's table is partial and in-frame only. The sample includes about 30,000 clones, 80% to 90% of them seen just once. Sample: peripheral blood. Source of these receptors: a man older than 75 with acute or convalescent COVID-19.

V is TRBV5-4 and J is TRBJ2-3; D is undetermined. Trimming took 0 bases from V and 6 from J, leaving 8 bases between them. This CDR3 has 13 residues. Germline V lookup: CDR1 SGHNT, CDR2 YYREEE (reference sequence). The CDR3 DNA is TGTGCCAGCAGCTTGGCCCCCGGGGATACGCAGTATTTT. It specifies CASSLAPGDTQYF.

Written as DNA, the CDR3 is TGTGCCAGCAGCCACGGACAGGGAGGGTCACCCCTCCACTTT. Translating it yields CASSHGQGGSPLHF. The chain is built from TRBV6-6 and TRBJ1-6; 8 bases align to TRBD1. This CDR3 is 14 amino acids long. Germline V CDR1 and CDR2: MNHNY, SVGAGI (reference sequence). V was clipped by 6 bases and J by 10 bases; unmatched bases: 8.

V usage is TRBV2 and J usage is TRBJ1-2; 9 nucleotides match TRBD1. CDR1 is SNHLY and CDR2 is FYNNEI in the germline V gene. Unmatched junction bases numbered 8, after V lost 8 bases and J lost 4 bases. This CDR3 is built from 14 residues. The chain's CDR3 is CASAGTGWAYGYTF. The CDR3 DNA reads TGTGCCAGCGCCGGGACAGGGTGGGCCTATGGCTACACCTTC.

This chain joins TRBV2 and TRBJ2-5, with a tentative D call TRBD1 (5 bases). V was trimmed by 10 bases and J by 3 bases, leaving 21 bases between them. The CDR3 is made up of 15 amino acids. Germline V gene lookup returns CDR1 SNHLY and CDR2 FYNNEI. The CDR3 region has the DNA TGTGCCACCTCCCCCCTGGGGCTACTGGAAGAGACCCAGTACTTC. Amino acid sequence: CATSPLGLLEETQYF. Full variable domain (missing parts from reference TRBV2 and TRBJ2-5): EPEVTQTPSHQVTQMGQEVILRCVPISNHLYFYWYRQILGQKVEFLVSFYNNEISEKSEIFDDQFSVERPDGSNFTLKIRSTKLEDSAMYFCATSPLGLLEETQYFGPGTRLLVL.

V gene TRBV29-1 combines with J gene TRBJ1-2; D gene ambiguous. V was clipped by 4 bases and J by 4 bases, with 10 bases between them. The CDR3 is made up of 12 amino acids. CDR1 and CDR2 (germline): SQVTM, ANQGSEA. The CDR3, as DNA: TGCAGCGTTGGGCTAGAGGCCTATGGCTACACCTTC. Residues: CSVGLEAYGYTF.

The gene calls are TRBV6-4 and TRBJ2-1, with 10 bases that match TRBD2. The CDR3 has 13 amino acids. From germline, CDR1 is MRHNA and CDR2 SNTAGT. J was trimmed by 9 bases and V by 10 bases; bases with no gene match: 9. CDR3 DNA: TGTGCCACCATGGCTAGCGGGGGTGGTGAGCAGTTCTTC. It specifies CATMASGGGEQFF.

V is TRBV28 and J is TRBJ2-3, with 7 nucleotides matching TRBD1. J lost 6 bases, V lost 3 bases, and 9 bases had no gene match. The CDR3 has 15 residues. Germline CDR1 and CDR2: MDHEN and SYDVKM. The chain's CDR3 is CASSFPTGSWDTQYF. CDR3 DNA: TGTGCCAGCAGTTTTCCGACAGGGTCCTGGGATACGCAGTATTTT.

CDR3 loop: CASSSLTGGNTGELFF. The CDR3 coding sequence is TGTGCCAGCAGCTCCCTCACCGGGGGGAACACCGGGGAGCTGTTTTTT. The chain carries TRBV7-8 and TRBJ2-2; tentative D call: TRBD2 (6 bases). Germline CDR1 is SGHVS and CDR2 is FQNEAQ. Trimming took off 4 bases at V and 1 base at J, with 13 bases between the two ends. CDR3 length: 16 residues.

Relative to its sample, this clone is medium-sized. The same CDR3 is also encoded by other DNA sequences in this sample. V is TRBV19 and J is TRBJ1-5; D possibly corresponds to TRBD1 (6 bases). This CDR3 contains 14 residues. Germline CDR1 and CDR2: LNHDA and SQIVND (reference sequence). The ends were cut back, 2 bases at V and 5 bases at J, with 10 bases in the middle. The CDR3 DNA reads TGTGCCAGTAGTATACAGGACAGTTATCAGCCCCAGCATTTT. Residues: CASSIQDSYQPQHF.

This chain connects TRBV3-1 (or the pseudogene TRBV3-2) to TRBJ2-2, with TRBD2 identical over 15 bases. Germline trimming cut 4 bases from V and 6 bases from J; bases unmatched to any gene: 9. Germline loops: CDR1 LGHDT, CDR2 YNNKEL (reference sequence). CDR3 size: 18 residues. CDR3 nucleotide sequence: TGTGCCAGCAGCCCACGGACTAGCGGGGGGGCCTCCCCCGGGGAGCTGTTTTTT. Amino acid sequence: CASSPRTSGGASPGELFF.

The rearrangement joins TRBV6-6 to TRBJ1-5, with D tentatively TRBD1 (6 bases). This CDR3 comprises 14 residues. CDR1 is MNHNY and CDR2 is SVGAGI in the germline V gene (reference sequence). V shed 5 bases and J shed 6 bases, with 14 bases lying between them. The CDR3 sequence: CASSPQGRGQPQHF. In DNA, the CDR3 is TGTGCCAGCAGTCCACAGGGAAGGGGTCAGCCCCAGCATTTT.

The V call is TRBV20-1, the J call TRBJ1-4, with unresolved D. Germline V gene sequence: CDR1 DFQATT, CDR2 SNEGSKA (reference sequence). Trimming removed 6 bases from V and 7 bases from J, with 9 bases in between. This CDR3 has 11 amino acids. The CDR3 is CSASGLEKLFF. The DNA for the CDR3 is TGCAGTGCGAGCGGACTTGAAAAACTGTTTTTT.

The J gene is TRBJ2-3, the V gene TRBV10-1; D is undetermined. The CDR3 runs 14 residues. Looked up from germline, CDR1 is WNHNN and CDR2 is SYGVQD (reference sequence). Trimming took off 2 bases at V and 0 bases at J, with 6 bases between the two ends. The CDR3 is CASSELLSTDTQYF. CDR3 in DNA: TGCGCCAGCAGTGAGCTACTGAGCACAGATACGCAGTATTTT.

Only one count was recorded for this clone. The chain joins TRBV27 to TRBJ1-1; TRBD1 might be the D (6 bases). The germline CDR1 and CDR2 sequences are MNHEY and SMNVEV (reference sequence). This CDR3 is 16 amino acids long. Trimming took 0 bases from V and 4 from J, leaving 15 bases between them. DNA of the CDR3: TGTGCCAGCAGTTTATCGGGGGGGCCTCTCGGCACTGAAGCTTTCTTT. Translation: CASSLSGGPLGTEAFF.

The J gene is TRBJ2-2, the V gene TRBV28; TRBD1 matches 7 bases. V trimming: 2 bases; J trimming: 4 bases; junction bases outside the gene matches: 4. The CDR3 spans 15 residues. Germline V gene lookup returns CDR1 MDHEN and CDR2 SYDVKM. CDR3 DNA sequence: TGTGCCAGCAGTTTAGTAGGGGGCGCCACCGGGGAGCTGTTTTTT. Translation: CASSLVGGATGELFF.

CDR3 coding DNA: TGTGCCAGCAGCCATTGGGGGACAGGCAACTCCTACGAGCAGTACTTC. It encodes CASSHWGTGNSYEQYF. J is TRBJ2-7 and V is TRBV5-6, with 8 bases aligning to TRBD1. Germline values: CDR1 SGHDT, CDR2 YYEEEE. The CDR3 extends over 16 amino acids. J was trimmed by 0 bases and V by 4 bases; bases with no gene match: 9.

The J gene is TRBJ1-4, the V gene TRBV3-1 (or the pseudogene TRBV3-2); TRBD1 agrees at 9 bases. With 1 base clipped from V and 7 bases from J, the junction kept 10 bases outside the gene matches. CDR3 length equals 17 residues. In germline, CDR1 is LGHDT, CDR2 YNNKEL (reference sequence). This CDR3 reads CASSQVLPRTGAEKLFF. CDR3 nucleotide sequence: TGTGCCAGCAGCCAAGTGCTTCCCAGGACAGGGGCTGAAAAACTGTTTTTT.

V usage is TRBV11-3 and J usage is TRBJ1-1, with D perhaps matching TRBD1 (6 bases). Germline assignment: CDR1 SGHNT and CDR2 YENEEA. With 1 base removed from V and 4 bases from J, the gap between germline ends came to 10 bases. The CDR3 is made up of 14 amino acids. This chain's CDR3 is CASSLAGVGTEAFF. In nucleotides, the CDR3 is TGTGCCAGCAGCTTAGCAGGGGTTGGCACTGAAGCTTTCTTT.

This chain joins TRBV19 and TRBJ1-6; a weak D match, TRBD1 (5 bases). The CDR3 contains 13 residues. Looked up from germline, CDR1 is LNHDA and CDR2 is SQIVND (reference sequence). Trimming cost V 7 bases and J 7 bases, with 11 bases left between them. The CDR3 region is CASNAGNNSPLHF. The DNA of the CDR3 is TGTGCCAGTAACGCAGGGAACAATTCACCCCTCCACTTT.